Described below is a single T cell receptor beta chain sequence and its context. Its ends do not fully match the called genes, so a read error is possible. TCR beta cDNA came from about 470 ng total RNA, primed with a constant-region primer. Slightly modified ARM-PCR served as the procedure for the TCR beta libraries. These libraries came from three rounds of nested multiplex PCR. TCRdb re-called the multiplex PCR reads through MiXCR, storing one row per CDR3 protein. The table includes roughly 330,000 distinct CDR3 sequences, roughly 61% detected once. The data were obtained in a study of tumor-infiltrating lymphocytes in primary liver carcinoma. The overall study: Samples gave roughly 3.65 to 8 million productive TCRbeta reads, similar across tissue types.

RNA was extracted from whole blood without cell sorting, alongside germline DNA. This receptor was obtained from a middle-aged man with primary liver carcinoma and hepatitis B virus infection. The sample was peripheral blood.

The CDR3 DNA reads as TGTGCCAGCGGTTTGTCTGCTAACACTGAAGCTTTCTTT. This gives the protein CASGLSANTEAFF. The rearrangement links TRBV12-3 or TRBV12-4 to TRBJ1-1, with no clear D. The CDR3 contains 13 residues.